The next 29 T cell receptor beta chains were all read from a single sample in a study of liver allograft versus peripheral blood T cells. Study information: Repertoires of T cell receptors in transplanted livers were compared with recipients' peripheral blood repertoires.

TCRdb itself ran the reads through MiXCR, one entry per CDR3 protein. The table includes around 4,200 distinct CDR3 sequences, over 20% detected once. These TCRs come from a human patient who had a liver transplant. Some T cells may be the graft donor's.

Note on this clonotype: A much larger clonotype is one base distant, so this may be a read error. The gene calls are TRBV28 and TRBJ1-5; weak D call: TRBD1 (5 bases). Looked up from germline, CDR1 is MDHEN and CDR2 is SYDVKM. This CDR3 has 13 amino acids. Trimming removed 10 bases at V and 2 bases at J, with 12 bases between. CDR3 residues: CANSLGRNQPQHF. In nucleotides, the CDR3 is TGTGCCAACAGCTTGGGACGCAATCAGCCCCAGCATTTT.

This clonotype counts as medium-sized. The chain has TRBV6-6 and TRBJ2-1; no firm D call. The germline V gene has CDR1 MNHNY and CDR2 SVGAGI (reference sequence). The CDR3 runs to 16 residues. V was pared by 6 bases and J by 6 bases, with 21 bases between. The CDR3 sequence: CASRGPLGQVSNEQFF. The CDR3 nucleotides are TGTGCCAGCAGAGGGCCCTTAGGCCAGGTCTCCAATGAGCAGTTCTTC.

The V gene is TRBV19, the J gene TRBJ2-1, with 10 bases that match TRBD2. Germline loops: CDR1 LNHDA, CDR2 SQIVND (reference sequence). This CDR3 is 15 amino acids long. Trimming cost V 2 bases and J 4 bases; bases outside gene matches: 2. The CDR3 DNA is TGTGCCAGTAGTATAAGCGGGGGGGGATACAATGAGCAGTTCTTC. Its translation is CASSISGGGYNEQFF.

This clonotype rates as medium-sized (0.01 to 0.1%). The V gene is TRBV15, the J gene TRBJ2-1; D perhaps matches TRBD1 (6 bases). The CDR3 length is 21 residues. V was shortened by 3 bases and J by 0 bases, with 27 bases between the two germline ends. The germline V gene encodes CDR1 LNHNV and CDR2 YYDKDF (reference sequence). This CDR3 is CATSSNRAPPLAQSSYNEQFF. The CDR3 DNA reads TGTGCCACCAGCAGTAACAGGGCTCCTCCGTTGGCGCAGAGCTCCTACAATGAGCAGTTCTTC.

The J gene is TRBJ1-2, the V gene TRBV4-1; 8 nucleotides align to TRBD1. The CDR3 totals 15 residues. Trimming removed 3 bases from V and 8 bases from J; junction bases left unmatched: 11. CDR1 and CDR2 (germline): MGHRA, YSYEKL. CDR3 region: CASSHTGQGVRGYTF. CDR3 DNA sequence: TGCGCCAGCAGCCATACCGGACAGGGCGTGAGGGGCTACACCTTC.

A word on this clonotype: This may stem from a read error, because a much larger clone lies one nucleotide away. V usage is TRBV6-5 and J usage is TRBJ2-7; 7 nucleotides agree with TRBD2. Per the germline V gene, CDR1 is MNHEY and CDR2 is SVGAGI. The ends lost 8 bases at V and 4 bases at J; junction bases unmatched: 8. CDR3 length: 13 residues. The CDR3 DNA is TGTGCCAGCGGTAGAACTAGCGATTACGAGCAGTACTTC. Protein product: CASGRTSDYEQYF.

This clonotype showed up just once. A read error is the likely source, as a far larger clone sits one nucleotide away. The chain uses TRBV6-1 and TRBJ1-2; D gene unclear. This CDR3 has 14 residues. Per germline, CDR1 MNHNS and CDR2 SASEGT. The V end lost 5 bases, the J end lost 3 bases, and 13 bases lay between the germline ends. The CDR3: CASSITRRYYGYTF. For the CDR3, the DNA is TGTGCCAGCAGTATCACAAGGAGGTACTATGGCTACACCTTC.

This clonotype is labeled as medium-sized (0.01 to 0.1%). V usage is TRBV5-5 and J usage is TRBJ2-7, with 8 bases aligning to TRBD1. The CDR3 extends over 16 amino acids. CDR1 is SGHKS, CDR2 YYEKEE, per germline (reference sequence). With V trimmed by 2 bases and J by 2 bases, 9 bases remained unmatched. The CDR3 loop reads CASSFTLTGVPYEQYF. CDR3 DNA: TGTGCCAGCAGCTTTACCTTGACAGGGGTTCCCTACGAGCAGTACTTC.

Sample share makes this clonotype medium-sized. The gene calls are TRBV18 and TRBJ2-7; the D gene could be TRBD1 or TRBD2 (6 bases each). CDR1 and CDR2 (germline): KGHSH, LQKENI. The CDR3 length is 16 residues. Trimming took 2 bases from V and 6 from J, leaving 20 bases between them. The CDR3 sequence: CASSPDQVAGGSEQYF. CDR3 nucleotide sequence: TGTGCCAGCTCACCAGATCAGGTGGCCGGGGGCAGCGAGCAGTACTTC. Combining the CDR3 with reference TRBV18 and TRBJ2-7 gives the whole variable domain NAGVMQNPRHLVRRRGQEARLRCSPMKGHSHVYWYRQLPEEGLKFMVYLQKENIIDESGMPKERFSAEFPKEGPSILRIQQVVRGDSAAYFCASSPDQVAGGSEQYFGPGTRLTVT.

This clonotype was counted between two and nine times. The V and J genes are TRBV6-6 and TRBJ1-1; TRBD1 agrees at 10 bases. The length of the CDR3 is 17 residues. V gave up 0 bases and J gave up 3 bases; unmatched junction bases: 7. Per the germline V gene, CDR1 is MNHNY and CDR2 is SVGAGI (reference sequence). CDR3 protein: CASSYSTGGLGYTEAFF. The CDR3 DNA reads TGTGCCAGCAGTTACTCGACAGGGGGCTTGGGGTACACTGAAGCTTTCTTT.

The chain uses TRBV28 and TRBJ1-1, with D unclear. The CDR3 totals 14 residues. Germline-derived CDR1 and CDR2 are MDHEN and SYDVKM. V lost 6 bases and J lost 4, with 15 bases in between. This chain's CDR3 is CASRGPWGSTEAFF. CDR3 sequence (DNA): TGTGCCAGCAGGGGCCCGTGGGGTAGCACTGAAGCTTTCTTT. The full variable domain, completed using reference TRBV28 and TRBJ1-1, is DVKVTQSSRYLVKRTGEKVFLECVQDMDHENMFWYRQDPGLGLRLIYFSYDVKMKEKGDIPEGYSVSREKKERFSLILESASTNQTSMYLCASRGPWGSTEAFFGQGTRLTVV.

The genes are TRBV6-6 and TRBJ1-1; D is unresolved. CDR3 size: 13 residues. Per the germline V gene, CDR1 is MNHNY and CDR2 is SVGAGI (reference sequence). The ends were cut back, 4 bases at V and 11 bases at J, with 17 bases in the middle. The CDR3 here is CASSSPRTVDAFF. CDR3 bases: TGTGCCAGCAGTTCCCCACGGACGGTGGATGCTTTCTTT.

By share, this clonotype ranks as medium-sized. The rearrangement links TRBV20-1 to TRBJ1-3; TRBD1 is a possible D gene (5 bases). V was trimmed by 5 bases and J by 4 bases, leaving 15 bases between them. The CDR3 sequence is 14 residues long. Germline V gene data show CDR1 as DFQATT and CDR2 as SNEGSKA (reference sequence). Here the CDR3 reads CSALTGTTGNTIYF. CDR3 DNA: TGCAGTGCTCTAACCGGGACCACCGGAAACACCATATATTTT.

V gene TRBV24-1 combines with J gene TRBJ1-1, with 7 positions matching TRBD1. V was clipped by 10 bases and J by 1 base; unmatched bases: 5. Per the germline V gene, CDR1 is KGHDR and CDR2 is SFDVKD. The CDR3 covers 13 residues. The CDR3 nucleotides read TGTGCCACGCGGGACAGCCGGAACACTGAAGCTTTCTTT. It is translated as CATRDSRNTEAFF.

This clonotype is medium-sized. The J gene is TRBJ1-5, the V gene TRBV15; D may be TRBD1 (5 bases). The germline gives CDR1 LNHNV, CDR2 YYDKDF (reference sequence). The CDR3 has 14 amino acids. V lost 1 base and J lost 6, with 10 bases in between. CDR3 in DNA: TGTGCCACCAGCAGAGCAGGGCTGCCTCAGCCCCAGCATTTT. Its protein is CATSRAGLPQPQHF.

By frequency in the sample, this clonotype is medium-sized. This chain uses TRBV28 with TRBJ1-6, with D possibly matching TRBD1 (5 bases). Germline CDR1 reads MDHEN; CDR2 reads SYDVKM. The CDR3 has 15 residues. Trimming pared 0 bases from V and 8 bases from J, leaving 11 bases between. The CDR3 nucleotides read TGTGCCAGCAGTTTATGGGCAGGGCGAGATTCACCCCTCCACTTT. This codes for CASSLWAGRDSPLHF.

This clonotype came up a few times. The chain couples TRBV15 to TRBJ1-1, with D unresolved. CDR3 length: 12 residues. The germline V gene has CDR1 LNHNV and CDR2 YYDKDF (reference sequence). Trimming shortened V by 3 bases and J by 2 bases, and 4 bases separated the two germline ends. The CDR3 DNA is TGTGCCACCAGCAGGGTAAACACTGAAGCTTTCTTT. As protein: CATSRVNTEAFF.

This clonotype was seen more than once but under ten times. J is TRBJ2-3 and V is TRBV27; D unresolved. The CDR3 runs to 15 residues. The ends were cut back, 1 base at V and 2 bases at J, with 10 bases in the middle. Germline V gene lookup returns CDR1 MNHEY and CDR2 SMNVEV (reference sequence). The CDR3: CASSLWATFTDTQYF. In DNA, the CDR3 is TGTGCCAGCAGTTTATGGGCTACCTTCACAGATACGCAGTATTTT.

This clonotype is deemed medium-sized. The J gene is TRBJ1-2, the V gene TRBV19, with 9 positions matching TRBD1. Germline trimming cut 2 bases from V and 7 bases from J; bases unmatched to any gene: 8. The CDR3 runs 15 residues. Per germline, CDR1 LNHDA and CDR2 SQIVND (reference sequence). As DNA, the CDR3 is TGTGCCAGTAGTATAAACACAGGGGGCGCGTCTGGCTACACCTTC. It is translated as CASSINTGGASGYTF.

This clonotype qualifies as large (0.1 to 1%). V usage is TRBV18 and J usage is TRBJ1-6; the D gene is possibly TRBD1 (5 bases). Germline CDR1 and CDR2: KGHSH and LQKENI. This CDR3 is 15 amino acids long. V dropped 6 bases and J dropped 8 bases, with 17 bases sitting between them. As DNA, the CDR3 is TGTGCCAGCTCCCGAGGGGCGGGAATCGATTCACCCCTCCACTTT. Translating gives CASSRGAGIDSPLHF.

This clonotype was detected only once. The chain has TRBV6-2 or TRBV6-3 and TRBJ2-7; D gene uncertain. V was clipped by 6 bases and J by 9 bases, with 12 bases between them. The CDR3 runs 11 residues. CDR1 MNHEY and CDR2 SVGEGT come from the germline V gene. For the CDR3, the DNA is TGTGCCAGCAGCGACCAAGTAGTGCAGTACTTC. Translated: CASSDQVVQYF.

This clonotype counts as medium-sized. This chain connects TRBV7-9 to TRBJ2-7, with 12 bases matching TRBD1. Germline CDR1 and CDR2: SEHNR and FQNEAQ (reference sequence). After removal of 4 bases from V and 5 bases from J, the junction contained 18 bases not matched to a gene. The CDR3 has 19 amino acids. DNA for the CDR3: TGTGCCAGCAGCTGTGCCCACCGGTATCCCGGGACAGGGGGCCACGAGCAGTACTTC. It yields the protein CASSCAHRYPGTGGHEQYF.

Only one count was recorded for this clonotype. One end of the junction is discordant with germline, which a read error may explain. This chain joins TRBV9 and TRBJ1-2; 7 nucleotides agree with TRBD1. CDR3 size: 13 residues. CDR1 SGDLS and CDR2 YYNGEE come from the germline V gene. For the CDR3, the DNA is TGTACCAGCAGTCTCAGGGGGGACTATGGCTACACCTTC. As protein: CTSSLRGDYGYTF.

This clonotype is categorized as medium-sized. This chain uses TRBV19 with TRBJ2-3, with D possibly being TRBD2 (5 bases). CDR3 length: 15 residues. CDR1 and CDR2 (germline): LNHDA, SQIVND (reference sequence). Trimming cost V 3 bases and J 4 bases, with 14 bases left between them. The CDR3 nucleotides read TGTGCCAGTAGTATGGGAGCGTCCCCCCCAGATACGCAGTATTTT. Translation gives CASSMGASPPDTQYF.

This chain joins TRBV5-4 and TRBJ2-5; 8 nucleotides match TRBD2. The CDR3 spans 15 residues. CDR1 and CDR2 from the germline V gene are SGHNT and YYREEE (reference sequence). V gave up 1 base and J gave up 4 bases; unmatched junction bases: 6. CDR3 nucleotides: TGTGCCAGCAGCTTGTGGCTAGCGGGCGGAGAGACCCAGTACTTC. It codes for CASSLWLAGGETQYF.

J is TRBJ1-2 and V is TRBV5-5; no firm D call. Germline V gene lookup returns CDR1 SGHKS and CDR2 YYEKEE (reference sequence). V lost 0 bases and J 3 bases, leaving 6 bases between the germline ends. This CDR3 is 13 amino acids long. CDR3 nucleotide sequence: TGTGCCAGCAGCTTGGGACCTGACTATGGCTACACCTTC. Translated: CASSLGPDYGYTF.

By sample share, this clonotype is medium-sized. V is TRBV7-3 and J is TRBJ1-2; D is perhaps TRBD1 (5 bases). CDR3 length: 17 amino acids. CDR1 is SGHTA and CDR2 is FQGTGA in the germline V gene. V lost 2 bases and J 3 bases, leaving 19 bases between the germline ends. CDR3 in amino acids: CASSLAPGRLADYGYTF. CDR3 DNA: TGTGCCAGCAGCTTAGCGCCGGGGCGCTTGGCTGACTATGGCTACACCTTC.

In its sample, this clonotype was seen many times. This chain joins TRBV20-1 and TRBJ2-2; TRBD1 aligns across 9 bases. V was pared by 4 bases and J by 4 bases, with 4 bases of the junction left unmatched. This CDR3 contains 14 residues. Germline CDR1 DFQATT, CDR2 SNEGSKA (reference sequence). CDR3 sequence (DNA): TGCAGTGCTAAAAGGGACAGGGCCACCGGGGAGCTGTTTTTT. It codes for CSAKRDRATGELFF.

In its sample, this clonotype ranks as large. The chain uses TRBV6-5 and TRBJ1-2; D is perhaps TRBD1 (6 bases). V lost 6 bases, J lost 5 bases, and 16 bases lay in between. CDR1 and CDR2 (germline): MNHEY, SVGAGI. This CDR3 has 14 residues. The CDR3 nucleotides are TGTGCCAGCAGGGCAACAGGGACTTCGTATGGCTACACCTTC. The encoded protein is CASRATGTSYGYTF.